The rows below give T cell receptor beta chains drawn from one sample of a study of glioma-infiltrating T cells. TCRdb passed the multiplex PCR reads through MiXCR, listing each CDR3 protein once. The sample lists fewer than 90,000 distinct CDR3 sequences, 20% to 25% occurring once. The source material was glioma tissue, nonneoplastic brain tissue, or PBMCs (not recorded which). Receptors originate from a human donor with low-grade glioma or glioblastoma, undergoing nonglioma brain surgery, or in good health (not recorded which). Each CDR3 is given with its conserved first and last residue. A D gene is named only where the DNA matches it firmly. Not all rows give a size; the values are once, few, many and, for expanded clones, a class.

j_gene: TRBJ2-3; v_gene: TRBV7-9; abundance: many; d_gene: -; CDR3nt: TGTGCCAGCAGCCCGATCGGGGGCGTCGCAGATACGCAGTATTTT; CDR3aa: CASSPIGGVADTQYF
j_gene: TRBJ1-2; v_gene: TRBV4-1; abundance: -; d_gene: -; CDR3nt: TGCGCCAGCAGCCAAGAAACAGGGCGGAACTATGGCTACACCTTC; CDR3aa: CASSQETGRNYGYTF
j_gene: TRBJ2-7; v_gene: TRBV6-5; abundance: many; d_gene: -; CDR3nt: TGTGCCAGCAGTTACTCGATCAGATTCTACGAGCAGTACTTC; CDR3aa: CASSYSIRFYEQYF
j_gene: TRBJ1-5; v_gene: TRBV19; abundance: many; d_gene: -; CDR3nt: TGTGCCAGTCAGCCCGGGACTTATAGCAATCAGCCCCAGCATTTT; CDR3aa: CASQPGTYSNQPQHF
j_gene: TRBJ2-3; v_gene: TRBV7-9; abundance: many; d_gene: -; CDR3nt: TGTGCCAGCGTCAGTGGACGATTGGGCACAGATACGCAGTATTTT; CDR3aa: CASVSGRLGTDTQYF
j_gene: TRBJ1-6; v_gene: TRBV6-1; abundance: many; d_gene: -; CDR3nt: TGTGCCAGCAGGTTGCCTAGTTCACCCCTCCACTTT; CDR3aa: CASRLPSSPLHF
j_gene: TRBJ2-6; v_gene: TRBV2; abundance: few; d_gene: -; CDR3nt: TGTGCCAGCAGTGAAATCTTCTCTGGGGCCAACGTCCTGACTTTC; CDR3aa: CASSEIFSGANVLTF
j_gene: TRBJ1-2; v_gene: TRBV6-1; abundance: many; d_gene: -; CDR3nt: TGTGCCAGCAAACGGGTCGAAAACTATGGCTACACCTTC; CDR3aa: CASKRVENYGYTF
j_gene: TRBJ2-1; v_gene: TRBV4-1; abundance: many; d_gene: TRBD2; CDR3nt: TGCGCCAGCGGAGGGACTAGCGGCTACAATGAGCAGTTCTTC; CDR3aa: CASGGTSGYNEQFF
j_gene: TRBJ2-3; v_gene: TRBV3-1; abundance: many; d_gene: TRBD2; CDR3nt: TGTGCCAGCAGCCCTCCGGGACTAGCAGGAGATACGCAGTATTTT; CDR3aa: CASSPPGLAGDTQYF
j_gene: TRBJ1-2; v_gene: TRBV2; abundance: -; d_gene: -; CDR3nt: TGTGATAGCAGTGAACAGAACTTAAACCGTGGCTACACCTTC; CDR3aa: CDSSEQNLNRGYTF
j_gene: TRBJ1-1; v_gene: TRBV7-9; abundance: many; d_gene: -; CDR3nt: TGTGCCAGCAGCCCTGGGCTGTCGGGTGAAGCTTTCTTT; CDR3aa: CASSPGLSGEAFF
j_gene: TRBJ1-3; v_gene: TRBV28; abundance: many; d_gene: -; CDR3nt: TGTGCCAGCAGTTTATACAGGGTAGTCTCGGGAAACACCATATATTTT; CDR3aa: CASSLYRVVSGNTIYF
j_gene: TRBJ1-5; v_gene: TRBV12-3/TRBV12-4; abundance: many; d_gene: -; CDR3nt: TGTGCCAGCAGCCAACTCAGCGTCAATCAGCCCCAGCATTTT; CDR3aa: CASSQLSVNQPQHF
j_gene: TRBJ1-2; v_gene: TRBV6-1; abundance: many; d_gene: -; CDR3nt: TGTGCCAGCAGTGAATCTCTCTACTATGGCTACACCTTC; CDR3aa: CASSESLYYGYTF
j_gene: TRBJ2-7; v_gene: TRBV20-1; abundance: many; d_gene: TRBD2; CDR3nt: TGCAGTGCTATCGGGGGGGGGGGTACCTACGAGCAGTACTTC; CDR3aa: CSAIGGGGTYEQYF
j_gene: TRBJ1-1; v_gene: TRBV6-6; abundance: many; d_gene: -; CDR3nt: TGTGCCAGCAGTTACGAGGGCGCGGACCGTTTCCTCTTT; CDR3aa: CASSYEGADRFLF
j_gene: TRBJ2-7; v_gene: TRBV27; abundance: many; d_gene: -; CDR3nt: TGTGCCAGCACCCCGCACGGGGGAGTGGGCGAGCAGTACTTC; CDR3aa: CASTPHGGVGEQYF
j_gene: TRBJ2-3; v_gene: TRBV11-2; abundance: once; d_gene: -; CDR3nt: TGTGCCAGCATCCTGGGTACAGATACGCAGTATTTT; CDR3aa: CASILGTDTQYF
j_gene: TRBJ2-7; v_gene: TRBV20-1; abundance: -; d_gene: TRBD1; CDR3nt: TGCGGTGCAACCTTACAGGGGGCAAAGCACTTC; CDR3aa: CGATLQGAKHF
j_gene: TRBJ2-5; v_gene: TRBV18; abundance: -; d_gene: -; CDR3nt: TGTGCCAGCTCAATGACAGTCCAAGAGACCCAGTACTTC; CDR3aa: CASSMTVQETQYF
j_gene: TRBJ1-2; v_gene: TRBV6-1; abundance: many; d_gene: -; CDR3nt: TGTGCCAGCAGAACAGACAGCAGACGGGGCTACACCTTC; CDR3aa: CASRTDSRRGYTF
j_gene: TRBJ2-3; v_gene: TRBV7-2; abundance: many; d_gene: -; CDR3nt: TGTGCCAGCAGCTTAGTTTTCGAGGTTAGAGCAGATACGCAGTATTTT; CDR3aa: CASSLVFEVRADTQYF
j_gene: TRBJ2-7; v_gene: TRBV18; abundance: -; d_gene: -; CDR3nt: TGTGCCAGCTCACCACGAAAAGGGGTGAGCTCCTACGAGCAGTACTTC; CDR3aa: CASSPRKGVSSYEQYF
j_gene: TRBJ2-7; v_gene: TRBV29-1; abundance: few; d_gene: TRBD1; CDR3nt: TGCAGCGTTGCCGGACAGGTTAGCTCCTACGAGCAGTACTTC; CDR3aa: CSVAGQVSSYEQYF
j_gene: TRBJ2-7; v_gene: TRBV20-1; abundance: many; d_gene: TRBD2; CDR3nt: TGCAGTGCTAGAAGGGTAGCGGGGGGCGGGCAGTACTTC; CDR3aa: CSARRVAGGGQYF
j_gene: TRBJ2-7; v_gene: TRBV5-1; abundance: few; d_gene: -; CDR3nt: TGCGCCAGCAGCTTGGGACAGGACGAGGAGTACTTC; CDR3aa: CASSLGQDEEYF
j_gene: TRBJ1-3; v_gene: TRBV28; abundance: many; d_gene: -; CDR3nt: TGTGCCAGCAGTTCCTGGAGAAACACCATATATTTT; CDR3aa: CASSSWRNTIYF